What follows are 9 T cell receptor beta chains derived from one specimen sequenced in a study of blood T cell repertoires in COVID-19 (TCRdb year 2020). Library prep was done by the immunoSEQ multiplex PCR assay. TCRdb's version of the immuneACCESS table is confined to in-frame rearrangements and falls short of the full clone set. An unresolved V gene accounts for under half of the shortfall where checked; the remainder is of unknown origin. The sample includes fewer than 250,000 clones, with roughly 84% observed a single time. The biggest ten clones account for roughly 3.2% of the sample. Input material: PBMCs or T cells enriched from blood (not recorded which). The origin of the receptors is a woman aged 30 to 39 who had been exposed to COVID-19.

The V and J genes are TRBV11-1 and TRBJ2-1; 11 nucleotides match TRBD2. The CDR3 runs to 15 residues. Looked up from germline, CDR1 is SGHAT and CDR2 is FQDESV (reference sequence). V trimming: 4 bases; J trimming: 6 bases; junction bases outside the gene matches: 5. CDR3 sequence (DNA): TGTGCCAGCAGCTCCCTAGCGGGGGGCCCCAATGAGCAGTTCTTC. It is translated as CASSSLAGGPNEQFF.

V gene TRBV7-9 combines with J gene TRBJ2-2, with a possible D match to TRBD1 (6 bases). The germline V gene encodes CDR1 SEHNR and CDR2 FQNEAQ (reference sequence). Deletions cut 4 bases from V and 6 bases from J, with 12 bases between. The CDR3 loop spans 14 amino acids. CDR3 loop: CASSYRDTPGELFF. The CDR3, as DNA: TGTGCCAGCAGCTACCGGGACACCCCCGGGGAGCTGTTTTTT.

CDR3 amino acids: CASSAGQGSVGEQYF. In nucleotides, the CDR3 is TGTGCCAGCTCAGCCGGACAGGGTTCTGTGGGGGAGCAGTACTTC. This chain connects TRBV18 to TRBJ2-7; TRBD1 matches 8 bases. The junction had 13 bases not matched to a gene; V was cut back by 5 bases and J by 7 bases. There are 15 residues in the CDR3. The germline CDR1 and CDR2 sequences are KGHSH and LQKENI.

The gene calls are TRBV19 and TRBJ1-2; 8 bases fit TRBD1. Germline CDR1 LNHDA, CDR2 SQIVND (reference sequence). This CDR3 has 16 amino acids. The junction had 12 bases not matched to a gene; V was cut back by 6 bases and J by 3 bases. The CDR3 nucleotides are TGTGCCAGTAGGCCCCCTACAGGGGGGAGGGACTATGGCTACACCTTC. Translating it yields CASRPPTGGRDYGYTF.

V gene TRBV7-8 combines with J gene TRBJ2-7; D ambiguous. CDR3 length: 12 amino acids. Trimming left V 5 bases short and J 3 bases short, with 8 bases between. Per the germline V gene, CDR1 is SGHVS and CDR2 is FQNEAQ. CDR3 region: CASSPRVYEQYF. Written as DNA, the CDR3 is TGTGCCAGCAGCCCCCGGGTCTACGAGCAGTACTTC.

The chain recombines TRBV20-1 with TRBJ2-7; D perhaps matches TRBD1 (6 bases). V was clipped by 6 bases and J by 3 bases, with 9 bases between them. There are 11 residues in the CDR3. In germline, CDR1 is DFQATT, CDR2 SNEGSKA (reference sequence). In DNA, the CDR3 is TGCAGTGCGGGGACAAGCTACGAGCAGTACTTC. This gives the protein CSAGTSYEQYF.

The V call is TRBV20-1, the J call TRBJ1-1, with D perhaps TRBD1 (5 bases). CDR3 size: 14 residues. With 3 bases removed from V and 4 bases from J, the gap between germline ends came to 15 bases. CDR1 and CDR2 from the germline V gene are DFQATT and SNEGSKA (reference sequence). CDR3 amino acids: CSASQGFRPTEAFF. For the CDR3, the DNA is TGCAGTGCTAGTCAGGGCTTCCGGCCCACTGAAGCTTTCTTT.

The V gene is TRBV19, the J gene TRBJ1-2; possibly TRBD1 for D (5 bases). The germline V and J ends were trimmed by 5 bases and 2 bases, with 9 bases remaining between them. Germline CDR1 reads LNHDA; CDR2 reads SQIVND (reference sequence). The CDR3 runs to 13 residues. CDR3 in amino acids: CASSVQENYGYTF. CDR3 coding DNA: TGTGCCAGTAGTGTACAGGAAAACTATGGCTACACCTTC.

The rearrangement links TRBV10-3 to TRBJ2-5, with 12 bases matching TRBD1. There are 18 residues in the CDR3. Germline lookup yields CDR1 ENHRY and CDR2 SYGVKD. V gave up 0 bases and J gave up 3 bases; unmatched junction bases: 8. In nucleotides, the CDR3 is TGTGCCATCAGTGAGTCCGGGACAGGGGGCGACTCGAAAGAGACCCAGTACTTC. Translating it yields CAISESGTGGDSKETQYF.